This T cell receptor beta chain stems from a study of monozygotic twins with inflammatory bowel disease. The germline V gene has CDR1 SQVTM and CDR2 ANQGSEA. CDR3 size: 13 residues. Reanalyzing the 5' RACE reads, TCRdb keeps one entry per CDR3 protein, without DNA. This sample's table has about 380,000 distinct CDR3 sequences. Material for sequencing was blood. The chain combines TRBV29-1 with TRBJ2-5; without DNA, the TCRdb call of TRBD1 cannot be checked. The TCR sequence derives from a human donor with ulcerative colitis or Crohn's disease, or a healthy co-twin of an affected twin (not recorded which). The CDR3 reads CSVSQDRDSTQYF.